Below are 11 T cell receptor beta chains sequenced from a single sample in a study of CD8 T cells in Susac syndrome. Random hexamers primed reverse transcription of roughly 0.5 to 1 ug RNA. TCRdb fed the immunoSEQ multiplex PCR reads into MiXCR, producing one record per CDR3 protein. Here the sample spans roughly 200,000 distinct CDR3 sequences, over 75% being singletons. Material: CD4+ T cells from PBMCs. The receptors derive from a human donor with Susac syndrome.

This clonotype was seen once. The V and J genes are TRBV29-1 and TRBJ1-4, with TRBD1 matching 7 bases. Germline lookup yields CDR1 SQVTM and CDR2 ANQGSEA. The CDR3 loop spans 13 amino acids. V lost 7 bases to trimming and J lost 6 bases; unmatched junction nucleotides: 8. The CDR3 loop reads CSASGGRDEKLFF. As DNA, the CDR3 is TGCAGCGCATCAGGGGGGCGGGATGAAAAACTGTTTTTT.

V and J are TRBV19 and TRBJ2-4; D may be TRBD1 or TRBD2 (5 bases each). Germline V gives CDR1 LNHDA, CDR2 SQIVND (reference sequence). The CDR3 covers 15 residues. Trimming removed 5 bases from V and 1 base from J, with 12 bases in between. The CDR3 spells CASSLLGEAKNIQYF. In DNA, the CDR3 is TGTGCCAGTAGTCTTCTGGGGGAGGCCAAAAACATTCAGTACTTC. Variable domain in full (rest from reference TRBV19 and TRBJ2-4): DGGITQSPKYLFRKEGQNVTLSCEQNLNHDAMYWYRQDPGQGLRLIYYSQIVNDFQKGDIAEGYSVSREKKESFPLTVTSAQKNPTAFYLCASSLLGEAKNIQYFGAGTRLSVL.

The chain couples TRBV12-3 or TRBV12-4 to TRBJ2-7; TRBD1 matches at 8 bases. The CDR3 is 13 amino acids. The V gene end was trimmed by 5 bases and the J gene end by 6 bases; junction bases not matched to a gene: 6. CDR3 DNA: TGTGCCAGCAGTCCACAGGGGGTCGGCGAGCAGTACTTC. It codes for CASSPQGVGEQYF.

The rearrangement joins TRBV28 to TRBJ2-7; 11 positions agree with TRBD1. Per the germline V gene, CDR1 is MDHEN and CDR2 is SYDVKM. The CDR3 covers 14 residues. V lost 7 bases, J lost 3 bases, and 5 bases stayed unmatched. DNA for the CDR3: TGTGCCAGCACCCCCGGGACAGGGGGCTACGAGCAGTACTTC. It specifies CASTPGTGGYEQYF.

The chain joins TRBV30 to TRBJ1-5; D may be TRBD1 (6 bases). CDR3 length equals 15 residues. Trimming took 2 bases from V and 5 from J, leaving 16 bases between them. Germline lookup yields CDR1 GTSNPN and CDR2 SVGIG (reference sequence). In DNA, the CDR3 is TGTGCCTGGAGTCCCCACGGGGGCAGTTATCAGCCCCAGCATTTT. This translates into CAWSPHGGSYQPQHF.

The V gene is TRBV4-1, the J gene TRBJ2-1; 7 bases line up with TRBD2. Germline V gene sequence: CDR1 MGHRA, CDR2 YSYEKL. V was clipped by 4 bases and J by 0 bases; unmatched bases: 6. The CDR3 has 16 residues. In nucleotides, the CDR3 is TGCGCCAGCAGCCTGCCAGGGAGGGGCTCCTACAATGAGCAGTTCTTC. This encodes CASSLPGRGSYNEQFF.

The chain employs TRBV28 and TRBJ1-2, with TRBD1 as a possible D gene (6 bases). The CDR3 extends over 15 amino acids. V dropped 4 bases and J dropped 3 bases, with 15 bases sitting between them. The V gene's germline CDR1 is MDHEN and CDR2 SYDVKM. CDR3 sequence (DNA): TGTGCCAGCAGTTATTCTGGTAACAGGGACTATGGCTACACCTTC. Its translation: CASSYSGNRDYGYTF.

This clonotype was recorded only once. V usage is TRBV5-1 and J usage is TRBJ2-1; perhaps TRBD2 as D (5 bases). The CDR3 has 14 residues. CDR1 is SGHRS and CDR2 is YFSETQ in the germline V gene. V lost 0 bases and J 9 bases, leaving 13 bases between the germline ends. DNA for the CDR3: TGCGCCAGCAGCTTGGCGGAGAGCGGTCGTGAGCAGTTCTTC. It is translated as CASSLAESGREQFF.

The CDR3 region has the DNA TGTGCCAGCAGTTTTACGGACCAAGAGACCCAGTACTTC. It codes for CASSFTDQETQYF. V and J are TRBV12-3 or TRBV12-4 and TRBJ2-5; D uncertain. The CDR3 consists of 13 residues. Trimming shortened V by 3 bases and J by 0 bases, and 5 bases separated the two germline ends.

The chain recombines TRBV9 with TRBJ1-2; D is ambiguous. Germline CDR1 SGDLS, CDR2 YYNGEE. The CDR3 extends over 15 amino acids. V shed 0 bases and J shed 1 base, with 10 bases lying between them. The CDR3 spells CASSVAANRNYGYTF. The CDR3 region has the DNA TGTGCCAGCAGCGTAGCCGCAAATCGTAACTATGGCTACACCTTC.

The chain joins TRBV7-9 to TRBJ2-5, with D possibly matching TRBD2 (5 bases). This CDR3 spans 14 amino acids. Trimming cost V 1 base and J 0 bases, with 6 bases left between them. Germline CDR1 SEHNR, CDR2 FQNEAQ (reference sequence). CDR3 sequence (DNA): TGTGCCAGCAGCTTAGGGACTCACCAAGAGACCCAGTACTTC. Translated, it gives CASSLGTHQETQYF.